This TCR beta chain was observed in a study of T cell responses to AZD1222 COVID-19 vaccine. Notes on the study in general: White British people made up most donors, females outnumbered males, and clonal diversity was possibly underestimated. At 160-218 and 743-854, vaccine-associated CD4 TCRs were dominant, and they spanned spike. Baseline serostatus was positive in only a handful of AZD1222 recipients.

This clone was detected only once. Its antigen is not identified. Trimming took off 1 base at V and 5 bases at J, with 8 bases between the two ends. The CDR3 runs to 14 residues. Looked up from germline, CDR1 is SGHDN and CDR2 is FVKESK. Sequenced by immunoSEQ multiplex PCR; TCRdb stores in-frame clones only, minus some. This table has about 120,000 clones, 85% to 90% appearing once. The clonotype originates from an adult in good health. J is TRBJ1-4 and V is TRBV14; D unclear. Material: peripheral blood, obtained on day 0 of AZD1222 vaccination. The chain's CDR3 is CASSQVHGNEKLFF. Written as DNA, the CDR3 is TGTGCCAGCAGCCAAGTTCACGGAAATGAAAAACTGTTTTTT. Full variable domain (remainder filled in from reference TRBV14 and TRBJ1-4): EAGVTQFPSHSVIEKGQTVTLRCDPISGHDNLYWYRRVMGKEIKFLLHFVKESKQDESGMPNNRFLAERTGGTYSTLKVQPAELEDSGVYFCASSQVHGNEKLFFGSGTQLSVL.